These 6 T cell receptor beta chains were sequenced from one sample in a study of T cells and Merkel cell carcinoma outcomes. Only in-frame clones appear in the TCRdb table, and some are missing; sequencing was by immunoSEQ multiplex PCR. Of fewer than 25,000 clones detected, approximately 80% appear once; the ten largest clones hold 2.5% to 3.5%. The specimen was tumor tissue from Merkel cell carcinoma. The origin of the receptors is a human donor with Merkel cell carcinoma.

The table lists this clone with a few counts. The junction does not match germline at one end; this may be a read error. The chain employs TRBV7-3 and TRBJ2-1; D unclear. The CDR3 spans 15 residues. Looked up from germline, CDR1 is SGHTA and CDR2 is FQGTGA. This CDR3 reads CASSLLGPSYNKQFF. The CDR3 DNA follows: TGTGCCAGCAGCTTACTAGGACCATCCTACAATAAGCAGTTCTTC.

The chain links TRBV7-9 to TRBJ2-1, with no clear D. The CDR3 is 14 residues long. Trimming took 1 base from V and 5 from J, leaving 9 bases between them. Germline lookup yields CDR1 SEHNR and CDR2 FQNEAQ (reference sequence). CDR3 coding DNA: TGTGCCAGCAGCTTAGGGGTCCCAAACAATGAGCAGTTCTTC. This encodes CASSLGVPNNEQFF.

The chain joins TRBV29-1 to TRBJ1-1; 9 nucleotides line up with TRBD1. The germline V gene encodes CDR1 SQVTM and CDR2 ANQGSEA. The CDR3 runs to 13 residues. V trimming: 6 bases; J trimming: 8 bases; junction bases outside the gene matches: 10. The CDR3 bases are TGCAGCGTCGAATACAGGGGGCCCAAAGAAGCTTTCTTT. It codes for CSVEYRGPKEAFF.

The genes are TRBV10-3 and TRBJ1-1; the D gene is possibly TRBD1 (6 bases). V was shortened by 7 bases and J by 0 bases, with 21 bases between the two germline ends. Looked up from germline, CDR1 is ENHRY and CDR2 is SYGVKD. CDR3 length: 17 amino acids. CDR3 sequence reads: CAITGTPYEALNTEAFF. As DNA, the CDR3 is TGTGCCATCACCGGGACACCCTACGAGGCCCTGAACACTGAAGCTTTCTTT.

The chain couples TRBV18 to TRBJ1-1; D remains unclear. Trimming cost V 6 bases and J 0 bases, with 20 bases left between them. Germline lookup yields CDR1 KGHSH and CDR2 LQKENI. This CDR3 has 17 amino acids. The CDR3 sequence is CASSRKGSEALNTEAFF. CDR3 nucleotide sequence: TGTGCCAGCTCCCGAAAGGGCTCGGAGGCCCTGAACACTGAAGCTTTCTTT. The whole variable domain, filled in from reference TRBV18 and TRBJ1-1, reads NAGVMQNPRHLVRRRGQEARLRCSPMKGHSHVYWYRQLPEEGLKFMVYLQKENIIDESGMPKERFSAEFPKEGPSILRIQQVVRGDSAAYFCASSRKGSEALNTEAFFGQGTRLTVV.

This sequence joins TRBV27 and TRBJ2-2; a possible D gene is TRBD2 (6 bases). The V end was cut by 7 bases, the J end by 7 bases, with 10 bases between. The germline CDR1 and CDR2 sequences are MNHEY and SMNVEV (reference sequence). This CDR3 contains 12 residues. This CDR3 is CASKRAIGELFF. The CDR3 DNA follows: TGTGCCAGCAAGCGGGCAATCGGGGAGCTGTTTTTT.